In its sample, the clone carrying this T cell receptor beta chain was seen a few times. Its antigen is not known. This sample's time point: patch test 2, 6 weeks after DPC sensitization. Treatment denoted: therapeutic diphenylcyclopropenone sensitization with weekly scalp DPC. Each donor was an alopecia patient between 18 and 70 years of age who qualified for DPC. The data are from a study of human T cells and chemical hapten exposure. Study overall: Minor pooled library volume differences mainly drove per-sample TCR yield variation. Broader study findings: Expanded TCRs created a significantly greater count of big CDR3 similarity clusters than controls did.

Germline-derived CDR1 and CDR2 are MNHNS and SASEGT. The V and J ends lost 7 bases and 6 bases respectively, with 16 bases between them. The CDR3 sequence is 15 residues long. From the RACE reads, TCRdb called clonotypes with MiXCR, one entry per CDR3 protein. The sample records just over 350,000 distinct CDR3 sequences, more than 5% being singletons. This rearrangement joins TRBV6-1 to TRBJ1-6, with a possible D match to TRBD1 (6 bases). The sequencing here drew on whole blood, taken in connection with sensitization to the hapten diphenylcyclopropenone (DPC). The sequence was obtained from a woman aged 18-29 years with alopecia areata. Some clones in this sample may be carry-over from other donors' samples. The CDR3 coding sequence is TGTGCCAGCATGAGTGGACAGACTATTAATTCACCCCTCCACTTT. Its translation: CASMSGQTINSPLHF.